This T cell receptor (beta chain) is drawn from a study of vaccination effects on CD4 cells after COVID-19. At the end of roughly ten days of culture, CD4+ T cells were isolated. The germline V gene encodes CDR1 SGDLS and CDR2 YYNGEE. The CDR3 has 16 amino acids. Trimming cost V 0 bases and J 3 bases, with 14 bases left between them. Method: immunoSEQ multiplex PCR; TCRdb's copy keeps in-frame clones and lacks some. The table records 40,000 to 55,000 clones, 70% to 75% of them present only once. As for this clone: No antigen is known for it.

General study points: There was marked clonal contraction among infection- and vaccine-induced clones late after vaccination.

The chain employs TRBV9 and TRBJ2-3; possibly TRBD1 for D (7 bases). The TCR comes from a human donor who had a prior SARS-CoV-2 infection. Here the sequenced sample was CD4+ T cells from PBMCs cultured without peptide, taken before COVID-19 vaccination. The CDR3, as DNA: TGTGCCAGCAGCGTAGCGGGGGCAGGGGGGACAGATACGCAGTATTTT. Translated, it gives CASSVAGAGGTDTQYF.